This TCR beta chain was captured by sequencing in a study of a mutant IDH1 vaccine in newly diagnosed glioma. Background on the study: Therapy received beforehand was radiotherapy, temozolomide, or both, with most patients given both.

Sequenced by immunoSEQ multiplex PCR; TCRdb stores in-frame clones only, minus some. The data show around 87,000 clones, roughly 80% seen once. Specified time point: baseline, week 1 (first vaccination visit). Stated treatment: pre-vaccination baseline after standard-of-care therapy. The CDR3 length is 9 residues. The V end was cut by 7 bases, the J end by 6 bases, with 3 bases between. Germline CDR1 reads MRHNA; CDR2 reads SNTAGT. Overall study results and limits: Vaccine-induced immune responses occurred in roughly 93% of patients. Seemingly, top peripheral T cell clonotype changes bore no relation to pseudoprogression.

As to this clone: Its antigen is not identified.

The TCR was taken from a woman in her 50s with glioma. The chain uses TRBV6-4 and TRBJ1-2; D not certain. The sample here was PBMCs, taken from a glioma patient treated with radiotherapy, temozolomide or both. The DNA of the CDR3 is TGTGCCAGCACTGATGGCTACACCTTC. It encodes CASTDGYTF.